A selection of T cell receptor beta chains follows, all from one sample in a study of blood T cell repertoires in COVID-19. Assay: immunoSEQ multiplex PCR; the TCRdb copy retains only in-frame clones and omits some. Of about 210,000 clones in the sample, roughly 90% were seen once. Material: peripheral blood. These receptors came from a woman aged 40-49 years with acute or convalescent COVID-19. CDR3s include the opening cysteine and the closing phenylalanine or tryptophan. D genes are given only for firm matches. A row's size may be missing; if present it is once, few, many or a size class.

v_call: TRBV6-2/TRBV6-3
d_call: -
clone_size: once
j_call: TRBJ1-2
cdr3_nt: TGTGCCAGCAGTTACTCTCCGCGGGTTGGAAGAGCTAACTATGGCTACACCTTC
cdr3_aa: CASSYSPRVGRANYGYTF

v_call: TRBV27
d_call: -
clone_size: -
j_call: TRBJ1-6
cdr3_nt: TGTGCCAGCACCCCCGTCGGGGGGGCGAATTCACCCCTCCACTTT
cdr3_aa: CASTPVGGANSPLHF

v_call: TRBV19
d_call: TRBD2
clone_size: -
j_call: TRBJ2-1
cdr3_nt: TGTGCCAGTAGCCGAGCGGGGGGGCAGGGGAATGAGCAGTTCTTC
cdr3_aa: CASSRAGGQGNEQFF

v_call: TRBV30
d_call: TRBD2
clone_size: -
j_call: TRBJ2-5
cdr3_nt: TGTGCCTGGAGGCCAGCGGGGGGGCCAGATCAAGAGACCCAGTACTTC
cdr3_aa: CAWRPAGGPDQETQYF

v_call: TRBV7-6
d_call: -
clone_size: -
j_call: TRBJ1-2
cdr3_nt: TGTGCCAGCAGCAGGACATCGGAAGGCTACACCTTC
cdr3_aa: CASSRTSEGYTF

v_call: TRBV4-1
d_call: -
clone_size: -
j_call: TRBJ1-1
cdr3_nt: TGCGCCAGCAGCCAAGACGGGGTTGCGAACACTGAAGCTTTCTTT
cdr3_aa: CASSQDGVANTEAFF

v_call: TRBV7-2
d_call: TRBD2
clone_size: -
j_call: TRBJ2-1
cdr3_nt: TGTGCCAGCAGCCCCAATCGCGGGGGGGCCTCTAATGAGCAGTTCTTC
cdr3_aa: CASSPNRGGASNEQFF

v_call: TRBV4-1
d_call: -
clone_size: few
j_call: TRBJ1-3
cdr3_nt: TGCGCCAGCAGCCAAAATCCAGGTTCTGGAAACACCATATATTTT
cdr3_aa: CASSQNPGSGNTIYF

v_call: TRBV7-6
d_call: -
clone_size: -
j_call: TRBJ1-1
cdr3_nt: TGTGCCAGCAGCTTCGGGGGGCAGTCGAACACTGAAGCTTTCTTT
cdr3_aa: CASSFGGQSNTEAFF

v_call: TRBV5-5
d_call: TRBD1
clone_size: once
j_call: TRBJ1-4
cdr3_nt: TGTGCCAGCAGCGCGGTACAGGGGTCCGTTAATGAAAAACTGTTTTTT
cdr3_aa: CASSAVQGSVNEKLFF

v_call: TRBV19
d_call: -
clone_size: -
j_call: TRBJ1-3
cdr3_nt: TGTGCCAGTACCCAAAGAGTCGGAAACACCATATATTTT
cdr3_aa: CASTQRVGNTIYF

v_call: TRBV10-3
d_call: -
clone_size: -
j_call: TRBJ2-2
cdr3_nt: TGTGCCATCAGTAAGACCGGTGAGGCCGGGGAGCTGTTTTTT
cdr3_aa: CAISKTGEAGELFF